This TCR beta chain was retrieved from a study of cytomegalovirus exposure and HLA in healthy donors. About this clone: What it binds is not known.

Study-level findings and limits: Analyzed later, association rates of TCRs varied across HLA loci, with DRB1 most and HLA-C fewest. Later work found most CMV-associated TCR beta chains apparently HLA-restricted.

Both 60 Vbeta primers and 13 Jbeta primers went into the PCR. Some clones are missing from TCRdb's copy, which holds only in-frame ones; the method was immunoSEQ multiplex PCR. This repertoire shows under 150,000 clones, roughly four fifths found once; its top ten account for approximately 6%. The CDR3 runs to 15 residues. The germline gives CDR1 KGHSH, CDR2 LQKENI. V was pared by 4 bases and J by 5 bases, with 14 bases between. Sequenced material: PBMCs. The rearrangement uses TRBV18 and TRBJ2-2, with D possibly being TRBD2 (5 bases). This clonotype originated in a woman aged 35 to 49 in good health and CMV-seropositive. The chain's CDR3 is CASSRVSAVTGELFF. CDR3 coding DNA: TGTGCCAGCTCACGGGTCTCAGCGGTAACCGGGGAGCTGTTTTTT.